A single sample gave rise to the 24 T cell receptor beta chains below, sequenced in a study of blood T cell repertoires in COVID-19. Generated by immunoSEQ multiplex PCR, the TCRdb table keeps only in-frame clones and is missing some. The data contain 150,000 to 200,000 clones, over 75% of them singletons. Sequencing input: peripheral blood. These receptors were obtained from a man in his sixties with active or convalescent COVID-19.

This chain connects TRBV10-3 to TRBJ2-7; weak D call: TRBD1 (6 bases). The CDR3 is made up of 15 amino acids. Trimming removed 6 bases from V and 1 base from J, with 16 bases in between. CDR1 and CDR2 from the germline V gene are ENHRY and SYGVKD. The CDR3 protein is CAIRPGQTPSYEQYF. In nucleotides, the CDR3 is TGTGCCATCAGGCCGGGACAAACACCTTCCTACGAGCAGTACTTC.

The rearrangement links TRBV4-1 to TRBJ1-5; 7 bases agree with TRBD1. V gave up 1 base and J gave up 5 bases; unmatched junction bases: 5. Germline V gene sequence: CDR1 MGHRA, CDR2 YSYEKL. This CDR3 comprises 15 residues. The DNA for the CDR3 is TGCGCCAGCAGCCAAGTAAGGGACAGCCATCAGCCCCAGCATTTT. Its protein is CASSQVRDSHQPQHF.

This chain links TRBV10-3 with TRBJ1-2, with 10 bases that match TRBD1. Germline CDR1 is ENHRY and CDR2 is SYGVKD. This CDR3 contains 16 residues. V was pared by 4 bases and J by 4 bases, with 9 bases of the junction left unmatched. The CDR3 region has the DNA TGTGCCATCAGTGGGACAGGGGGATATGCAGGCTATGGCTACACCTTC. Protein sequence: CAISGTGGYAGYGYTF.

The chain links TRBV6-5 to TRBJ2-7; D remains ambiguous. V lost 6 bases and J lost 2, with 5 bases in between. CDR3 length: 11 amino acids. Per the germline V gene, CDR1 is MNHEY and CDR2 is SVGAGI. The chain's CDR3 is CASRATYEQYF. CDR3 coding DNA: TGTGCCAGCAGAGCGACCTACGAGCAGTACTTC.

The gene calls are TRBV18 and TRBJ2-7; 7 bases match TRBD1. J was trimmed by 3 bases and V by 3 bases; bases with no gene match: 5. The CDR3 loop spans 14 amino acids. Germline V CDR1 and CDR2: KGHSH, LQKENI. The CDR3 sequence: CASSPRQGIYEQYF. The CDR3 DNA is TGTGCCAGCTCACCGCGACAGGGAATCTACGAGCAGTACTTC.

The chain links TRBV11-2 to TRBJ2-7; 12 bases match TRBD2. Germline V gene sequence: CDR1 SGHAT, CDR2 FQNNGV. Unmatched junction bases numbered 8, after V lost 5 bases and J lost 3 bases. This CDR3 has 16 amino acids. The CDR3 nucleotides are TGTGCCAGCAGCCCGACTAGCGGGGGAAGATACTACGAGCAGTACTTC. Translation: CASSPTSGGRYYEQYF.

Of note for this clone: At one end the junction does not follow the germline gene, possibly because of a read error. The chain uses TRBV5-1 and TRBJ1-4; 8 positions agree with TRBD1. Per germline, CDR1 SGHRS and CDR2 YFSETQ. This CDR3 has 14 residues. Here the CDR3 reads CASSLDRENEKLFF. The CDR3 region has the DNA TGCGCCAGCAGTTTGGACAGGGAGAATGAAAAACTGTTTTTT.

Comment on this clone: The sample contains more than one DNA sequence encoding this CDR3. The chain links TRBV5-4 to TRBJ1-1, with D possibly matching TRBD1 (5 bases). There are 14 residues in the CDR3. Between the trimmed V and J ends, which lost 4 bases and 3 bases, there was a span of 13 bases. Germline V gives CDR1 SGHNT, CDR2 YYREEE (reference sequence). CDR3 sequence: CASSLQGVDTEAFF. CDR3 sequence (DNA): TGTGCCAGCAGCCTCCAAGGGGTGGACACTGAAGCTTTCTTT.

The rearrangement joins TRBV18 to TRBJ1-5, with 8 bases matching TRBD1. Per germline, CDR1 KGHSH and CDR2 LQKENI. With 5 bases clipped from V and 6 bases from J, the junction kept 9 bases outside the gene matches. CDR3 length: 15 amino acids. The CDR3 DNA reads TGTGCCAGCTCAGCCACAGGGGGGGAGGTTCAGCCCCAGCATTTT. It is translated as CASSATGGEVQPQHF.

This chain joins TRBV11-1 and TRBJ2-7, with 8 bases identical to TRBD2. Germline V lookup: CDR1 SGHAT, CDR2 FQDESV (reference sequence). This CDR3 is 15 amino acids long. The V and J ends lost 2 bases and 0 bases, in that order; junction bases with no gene match: 3. CDR3 bases: TGTGCCAGCAGCTTACTAGCGGGCCACTCCTACGAGCAGTACTTC. Protein sequence: CASSLLAGHSYEQYF.

The chain links TRBV11-2 to TRBJ1-2; TRBD1 is a possible D gene (5 bases). With 7 bases removed from V and 10 bases from J, the gap between germline ends came to 22 bases. The CDR3 has 14 amino acids. Germline-derived CDR1 and CDR2 are SGHAT and FQNNGV. The CDR3 region is CASTMGQGMTDYTF. In DNA, the CDR3 is TGTGCCAGCACCATGGGGCAGGGCATGACGGACTACACCTTC.

The chain links TRBV3-1 (or the pseudogene TRBV3-2) to TRBJ1-5, with D unresolved. The CDR3 loop spans 15 amino acids. The V gene lost 1 base and the J gene lost 0 bases, with 7 bases spanning the gap. CDR1 LGHDT and CDR2 YNNKEL come from the germline V gene (reference sequence). The CDR3 DNA sequence: TGTGCCAGCAGCCAAGCGGGGATTAGCAATCAGCCCCAGCATTTT. This gives the protein CASSQAGISNQPQHF.

This chain links TRBV6-4 with TRBJ2-4; TRBD1 matches at 7 bases. Germline V gene data show CDR1 as MRHNA and CDR2 as SNTAGT. J gave up 0 bases and V 0 bases, and 5 bases lay outside the gene matches. The CDR3 is 17 residues long. This CDR3 reads CASSDSGQLLAKNIQYF. Here the CDR3 DNA reads TGTGCCAGCAGTGACTCGGGACAGCTACTAGCCAAAAACATTCAGTACTTC.

The gene calls are TRBV5-4 and TRBJ1-2; tentative D call: TRBD1 (6 bases). The CDR3 length is 15 residues. The V end lost 4 bases, the J end lost 0 bases, and 13 bases lay between the germline ends. Germline V gene sequence: CDR1 SGHNT, CDR2 YYREEE (reference sequence). In DNA form, the CDR3 reads TGTGCCAGCAGCACCGGACAGCAAACTAACTATGGCTACACCTTC. Encoded protein: CASSTGQQTNYGYTF. Filled out from reference TRBV5-4 and TRBJ1-2, the complete variable domain reads ETGVTQSPTHLIKTRGQQVTLRCSSQSGHNTVSWYQQALGQGPQFIFQYYREEENGRGNFPPRFSGLQFPNYSSELNVNALELDDSALYLCASSTGQQTNYGYTFGSGTRLTVV.

CDR3 DNA sequence: TGTGCCAGCAGCGTAGAGGACAGGAACACTGAAGCTTTCTTT. It codes for CASSVEDRNTEAFF. The chain couples TRBV9 to TRBJ1-1; maybe TRBD1 (6 bases). The CDR3 extends over 14 amino acids. Trimming left V 0 bases short and J 1 base short, with 7 bases between. Germline loops: CDR1 SGDLS, CDR2 YYNGEE.

This rearrangement joins TRBV7-3 to TRBJ2-1; 8 positions agree with TRBD2. Germline CDR1 SGHTA, CDR2 FQGTGA. V trimming: 0 bases; J trimming: 5 bases; junction bases outside the gene matches: 3. The CDR3 covers 15 residues. Here the CDR3 reads CASSLTRGGHNEQFF. The CDR3 coding sequence is TGTGCCAGCAGCTTAACCCGCGGGGGGCACAATGAGCAGTTCTTC.

This clone came up a few times. The chain couples TRBV2 to TRBJ1-1; the match to TRBD1 covers 8 bases. Trimming cost V 4 bases and J 0 bases; bases outside gene matches: 7. Germline CDR1 is SNHLY and CDR2 is FYNNEI. The CDR3 runs 16 residues. The CDR3 sequence: CASSAPLQGVNTEAFF. The CDR3 DNA follows: TGTGCCAGCAGTGCCCCGCTACAGGGGGTGAACACTGAAGCTTTCTTT. The full variable domain, completed using reference TRBV2 and TRBJ1-1, is EPEVTQTPSHQVTQMGQEVILRCVPISNHLYFYWYRQILGQKVEFLVSFYNNEISEKSEIFDDQFSVERPDGSNFTLKIRSTKLEDSAMYFCASSAPLQGVNTEAFFGQGTRLTVV.

There are a few counts of this clone. The rearrangement links TRBV7-9 to TRBJ2-1; 10 bases are shared with TRBD2. This CDR3 is built from 17 residues. Germline-derived CDR1 and CDR2 are SEHNR and FQNEAQ (reference sequence). V gave up 4 bases and J gave up 15 bases; unmatched junction bases: 21. CDR3 nucleotides: TGTGCCAGCAGCTCCGCAAAACTCCTAGCGGGAGACAAAGAAGGGTTCTTC. This encodes CASSSAKLLAGDKEGFF.

The CDR3 sequence: CASSSKRGSSYEQYF. CDR3 sequence (DNA): TGTGCCAGCAGTTCCAAGCGGGGGAGCTCCTACGAGCAGTACTTC. V usage is TRBV28 and J usage is TRBJ2-7; the match to TRBD2 covers 8 bases. V was clipped by 4 bases and J by 0 bases; unmatched bases: 5. CDR1 and CDR2 from the germline V gene are MDHEN and SYDVKM. The CDR3 covers 15 residues.

J is TRBJ2-2 and V is TRBV6-5; D ambiguous. The germline CDR1 and CDR2 sequences are MNHEY and SVGAGI. CDR3 size: 11 residues. V was shortened by 7 bases and J by 9 bases, with 9 bases between the two germline ends. The CDR3 reads CASMVARELFF. For the CDR3, the DNA is TGTGCCAGCATGGTAGCCCGGGAGCTGTTTTTT.

This chain links TRBV7-6 with TRBJ2-1, with TRBD2 matching over 14 bases. The V segment lost 4 bases and the J segment 5 bases; nucleotides outside the gene matches: 1. CDR1 is SGHVS, CDR2 FNYEAQ, per germline. The CDR3 has 15 amino acids. As DNA, the CDR3 is TGTGCCAGCAGCTCGACTAGCGGGAGGGACAATGAGCAGTTCTTC. This codes for CASSSTSGRDNEQFF.

The chain uses TRBV11-2 and TRBJ1-2; no firm D call. The CDR3 contains 14 residues. V lost 5 bases and J 7 bases, leaving 17 bases between the germline ends. The germline V gene has CDR1 SGHAT and CDR2 FQNNGV. CDR3 sequence (DNA): TGTGCCAGCAGCCGCGAGGGCAGGCCTCTTGGCTACACCTTC. Its protein product is CASSREGRPLGYTF.

The chain uses TRBV6-5 and TRBJ2-1; the D is unclear. Trimming stripped 0 bases from V and 9 bases from J, with 9 bases between. CDR3 length equals 13 residues. Germline V gene data show CDR1 as MNHEY and CDR2 as SVGAGI. The CDR3 reads CASSYSPLGEQFF. The CDR3, as DNA: TGTGCCAGCAGTTACTCACCACTTGGTGAGCAGTTCTTC.

This rearrangement joins TRBV7-2 to TRBJ2-5, with TRBD2 identical over 12 bases. J gave up 2 bases and V 5 bases, and 6 bases lay outside the gene matches. Germline V CDR1 and CDR2: SGHTA, FQGNSA. The CDR3 runs to 16 residues. As DNA, the CDR3 is TGTGCCAGCAGCCCCAGAGGACTAGCGGGGCAAGAGACCCAGTACTTC. Translated, it gives CASSPRGLAGQETQYF. The variable domain in full, with the rest retrieved from reference TRBV7-2 and TRBJ2-5, is GAGVSQSPSNKVTEKGKDVELRCDPISGHTALYWYRQSLGQGLEFLIYFQGNSAPDKSGLPSDRFSAERTGGSVSTLTIQRTQQEDSAVYLCASSPRGLAGQETQYFGPGTRLLVL.